The rows below give T cell receptor beta chains drawn from one sample of a study of blood T cell repertoires in COVID-19. Generated by immunoSEQ multiplex PCR, the TCRdb table keeps only in-frame clones and is missing some. The sample lists 400,000 to 450,000 clones, around nine tenths occurring once. Sequences were obtained from peripheral blood. The receptors stem from a man between 18 and 29 years old with COVID-19, enrolled during active disease. CDR3s include the opening cysteine and the closing phenylalanine or tryptophan. Each record gives: D gene, J gene, V gene, clone size, CDR3 DNA, CDR3 protein. The D gene is left open where the match is weak. Not all rows give a size; the values are once, few, many and, for expanded clones, a class.

d_call: TRBD2
j_call: TRBJ2-3
v_call: TRBV7-2
clone_size: NA
cdr3_nt: TGTGCCAGCAGCGGAGCGGGAGCAAAAGATACGCAGTATTTT
cdr3_aa: CASSGAGAKDTQYF

d_call: NA
j_call: TRBJ1-2
v_call: TRBV5-1
clone_size: NA
cdr3_nt: TGCGCCAGCACCCTTGGGGGGGGAGGCTATGGCTACACCTTC
cdr3_aa: CASTLGGGGYGYTF

d_call: NA
j_call: TRBJ2-3
v_call: TRBV18
clone_size: NA
cdr3_nt: TGTGCCAGCTCACCCTGGACCCAGGGCAGAGATACGCAGTATTTT
cdr3_aa: CASSPWTQGRDTQYF

d_call: NA
j_call: TRBJ1-4
v_call: TRBV3-1/TRBV3-2
clone_size: NA
cdr3_nt: TGTGCCAGCAGCTCGGGACACGTCGGTGAAAAACTGTTTTTT
cdr3_aa: CASSSGHVGEKLFF

d_call: TRBD2
j_call: TRBJ2-3
v_call: TRBV3-1/TRBV3-2
clone_size: NA
cdr3_nt: TGTGCCAGCAGCCTTCTTAGCGGGAGGGGTTCAGATACGCAGTATTTT
cdr3_aa: CASSLLSGRGSDTQYF

d_call: NA
j_call: TRBJ1-1
v_call: TRBV6-6
clone_size: NA
cdr3_nt: TGTGCCAGCAGTTACACGGGGATGGGCACTGAAGCTTTCTTT
cdr3_aa: CASSYTGMGTEAFF

d_call: TRBD2
j_call: TRBJ2-2
v_call: TRBV5-1
clone_size: once
cdr3_nt: TGCGCCAGCAGCTTGGTGCTAGCGGGGGCCCTGGGCGGGGAGCTGTTTTTT
cdr3_aa: CASSLVLAGALGGELFF

d_call: TRBD2
j_call: TRBJ2-1
v_call: TRBV7-9
clone_size: NA
cdr3_nt: TGTGCCAGCAGCACAAAAACCGGGACTAGGGCGGTGGGTGAGCAGTTCTTC
cdr3_aa: CASSTKTGTRAVGEQFF

d_call: TRBD1
j_call: TRBJ2-7
v_call: TRBV9
clone_size: once
cdr3_nt: TGTGCCAGCAGCGAAGGGGACAGTCCCTCTCACCCTCTCTACGAGCAGTACTTC
cdr3_aa: CASSEGDSPSHPLYEQYF

d_call: NA
j_call: TRBJ2-2
v_call: TRBV28
clone_size: NA
cdr3_nt: TGTGCCAGCGGTACAGCGAACACCGGGGAGCTGTTTTTT
cdr3_aa: CASGTANTGELFF

d_call: TRBD2
j_call: TRBJ2-2
v_call: TRBV29-1
clone_size: NA
cdr3_nt: TGCAGCGTTATCTCAGGGGCGGGAGGCCGCACCGGGGAGCTGTTTTTT
cdr3_aa: CSVISGAGGRTGELFF

d_call: NA
j_call: TRBJ1-5
v_call: TRBV27
clone_size: many
cdr3_nt: TGTGCCAGCAGTTTATGGGGAGGAAGCAATCAGCCCCAGCATTTT
cdr3_aa: CASSLWGGSNQPQHF

d_call: NA
j_call: TRBJ1-1
v_call: TRBV3-1/TRBV3-2
clone_size: NA
cdr3_nt: TGTGCCAGCAGCCAGGACACCGACACTGAAGCTTTCTTT
cdr3_aa: CASSQDTDTEAFF

d_call: TRBD2
j_call: TRBJ2-7
v_call: TRBV12-5
clone_size: NA
cdr3_nt: TGTGCTAGTGGCCCAAGACTAGCGGGAGGACGGGAGCAGTACTTC
cdr3_aa: CASGPRLAGGREQYF

d_call: NA
j_call: TRBJ1-1
v_call: TRBV11-1
clone_size: NA
cdr3_nt: TGTGCCAGCAGCTTAGGATCATGGGGCTCGAACACTGAAGCTTTCTTT
cdr3_aa: CASSLGSWGSNTEAFF

d_call: TRBD2
j_call: TRBJ2-1
v_call: TRBV5-1
clone_size: NA
cdr3_nt: TGCGCCAGCAGCTACCCCATAAGGACTAGCGGGAGCTTCTACAATGAGCAGTTCTTC
cdr3_aa: CASSYPIRTSGSFYNEQFF

d_call: NA
j_call: TRBJ2-2
v_call: TRBV20-1
clone_size: NA
cdr3_nt: TGCAGTGCTAGTTCTATATCTACCGGGGAGCTGTTTTTT
cdr3_aa: CSASSISTGELFF

d_call: NA
j_call: TRBJ2-1
v_call: TRBV7-6
clone_size: NA
cdr3_nt: TGTGCCAGCAGCTTAGATAACATTGAGCAGTTCTTC
cdr3_aa: CASSLDNIEQFF

d_call: TRBD2
j_call: TRBJ2-2
v_call: TRBV3-1/TRBV3-2
clone_size: NA
cdr3_nt: TGTGCCAGCAGCCCGGGACTAGCGGGGTCCGGGGAGCTGTTTTTT
cdr3_aa: CASSPGLAGSGELFF

d_call: TRBD1
j_call: TRBJ2-1
v_call: TRBV5-6
clone_size: NA
cdr3_nt: TGTGCCAGCAGCCCTTACTACGGGACAGGCCTCTACAATGAGCAGTTCTTC
cdr3_aa: CASSPYYGTGLYNEQFF

d_call: TRBD2
j_call: TRBJ2-3
v_call: TRBV19
clone_size: NA
cdr3_nt: TGTGCCAGTAGTACTCAATGGACTAGCGGGGCAAACTCTAGCGCAGATACGCAGTATTTT
cdr3_aa: CASSTQWTSGANSSADTQYF

d_call: NA
j_call: TRBJ2-7
v_call: TRBV4-1
clone_size: NA
cdr3_nt: TGCGCCAGCAGCCAGGGACATCCGGGAACCTACGAGCAGTACTTC
cdr3_aa: CASSQGHPGTYEQYF

d_call: NA
j_call: TRBJ1-5
v_call: TRBV19
clone_size: NA
cdr3_nt: TGTGCCAGTAGTATGGGGGGTAGCAATCAGCCCCAGCATTTT
cdr3_aa: CASSMGGSNQPQHF

d_call: NA
j_call: TRBJ1-2
v_call: TRBV15
clone_size: NA
cdr3_nt: TGTGCCACCAGCAGAGATCTAGGCAGGGCGTATGGCTACACCTTC
cdr3_aa: CATSRDLGRAYGYTF

d_call: TRBD2
j_call: TRBJ2-1
v_call: TRBV4-1
clone_size: NA
cdr3_nt: TGCGCCAGCAGCCAAAGGACTAGCGGAGTAGGGAGCTCCTACAATGAGCAGTTCTTC
cdr3_aa: CASSQRTSGVGSSYNEQFF

d_call: TRBD2
j_call: TRBJ2-3
v_call: TRBV5-5
clone_size: NA
cdr3_nt: TGTGCCAGCAGTTCCGGACTAGCGGGGGGGCTAGATACGCAGTATTTT
cdr3_aa: CASSSGLAGGLDTQYF

d_call: NA
j_call: TRBJ2-1
v_call: TRBV11-1
clone_size: NA
cdr3_nt: TGTGCCAGCAGCTTAGCGCTAGCCAACAATGAGCAGTTCTTC
cdr3_aa: CASSLALANNEQFF

d_call: TRBD2
j_call: TRBJ2-7
v_call: TRBV5-5
clone_size: NA
cdr3_nt: TGTGCCAGCAGCGCTGGACTAGCGGCCGGAGGCTACGAGCAGTACTTC
cdr3_aa: CASSAGLAAGGYEQYF

d_call: NA
j_call: TRBJ2-7
v_call: TRBV30
clone_size: NA
cdr3_nt: TGTGCCTGGAGTACAGGGCCCCGGGACAAGCAGTACTTC
cdr3_aa: CAWSTGPRDKQYF

d_call: TRBD1
j_call: TRBJ1-1
v_call: TRBV19
clone_size: NA
cdr3_nt: TGTGCCAGTAGTATAGACCCGGACAGGACTGAAGCTTTCTTT
cdr3_aa: CASSIDPDRTEAFF

d_call: NA
j_call: TRBJ2-5
v_call: TRBV9
clone_size: NA
cdr3_nt: TGTGCCAGCAGCTTCTCCGGGACTGCTCAAGAGACCCAGTACTTC
cdr3_aa: CASSFSGTAQETQYF

d_call: TRBD1
j_call: TRBJ1-5
v_call: TRBV30
clone_size: few
cdr3_nt: TGTGCCTGGAGGGGCAGGGGGGCTCAGCCCCAGCATTTT
cdr3_aa: CAWRGRGAQPQHF

d_call: NA
j_call: TRBJ2-3
v_call: TRBV24-1
clone_size: NA
cdr3_nt: TGTGCCACCAGTGATGCTAGCAGATCTAGCACAGATACGCAGTATTTT
cdr3_aa: CATSDASRSSTDTQYF

d_call: NA
j_call: TRBJ2-4
v_call: TRBV6-5
clone_size: NA
cdr3_nt: TGTGCCAGCAGTTACTCGAAAGACAGCTTTAAAAACATTCAGTACTTC
cdr3_aa: CASSYSKDSFKNIQYF

d_call: TRBD2
j_call: TRBJ2-2
v_call: TRBV27
clone_size: NA
cdr3_nt: TGTGCCAGCAGCTTGTCCAACCTAGCGGGAAACACCGGGGAGCTGTTTTTT
cdr3_aa: CASSLSNLAGNTGELFF

d_call: TRBD2
j_call: TRBJ2-3
v_call: TRBV7-9
clone_size: NA
cdr3_nt: TGTGCCAGCAGCTCGTCTAGCGGGGCTTCTAGCACAGATACGCAGTATTTT
cdr3_aa: CASSSSSGASSTDTQYF

d_call: TRBD1
j_call: TRBJ1-6
v_call: TRBV18
clone_size: NA
cdr3_nt: TGTGCCAGCTCCGGCCAGGGGGCGATTAGCTCCTATAATTCACCCCTCCACTTT
cdr3_aa: CASSGQGAISSYNSPLHF

d_call: NA
j_call: TRBJ2-7
v_call: TRBV5-6
clone_size: medium-sized
cdr3_nt: TGTGCCAGCAGCTTGATTGACAAAGAGCAGTACTTC
cdr3_aa: CASSLIDKEQYF

d_call: NA
j_call: TRBJ2-2
v_call: TRBV5-1
clone_size: once
cdr3_nt: TGCGCCAGCAGCTTGGGAGCGGGCGGGGAGCTGTTTTTT
cdr3_aa: CASSLGAGGELFF

d_call: TRBD1
j_call: TRBJ1-2
v_call: TRBV13
clone_size: NA
cdr3_nt: TGTGCCAGCAGCCTAACACAGGGGGCCTACTATGGCTACACCTTC
cdr3_aa: CASSLTQGAYYGYTF

d_call: NA
j_call: TRBJ2-7
v_call: TRBV24-1
clone_size: NA
cdr3_nt: TGTGCCCCGTCTTGGGCCAGCTCCTACGAGCAGTACTTC
cdr3_aa: CAPSWASSYEQYF

d_call: NA
j_call: TRBJ1-4
v_call: TRBV6-5
clone_size: NA
cdr3_nt: TGTGCCAGCAGTCCTCGACAGGCAAACACCAAAAAACTGTTTTTT
cdr3_aa: CASSPRQANTKKLFF

d_call: NA
j_call: TRBJ2-7
v_call: TRBV6-5
clone_size: NA
cdr3_nt: TGTGCCAGCGGACTTTCTTACGAGCAGTACTTC
cdr3_aa: CASGLSYEQYF

d_call: NA
j_call: TRBJ1-3
v_call: TRBV5-4
clone_size: NA
cdr3_nt: TGTGCCAGCAGCTTTGGCCACACAGGAAACACCATATATTTT
cdr3_aa: CASSFGHTGNTIYF

d_call: TRBD2
j_call: TRBJ2-5
v_call: TRBV5-4
clone_size: NA
cdr3_nt: TGTGCCAGCAGCTTGTCTTTGCGGGAGGGTTCGACCCAGTACTTC
cdr3_aa: CASSLSLREGSTQYF

d_call: TRBD2
j_call: TRBJ2-3
v_call: TRBV4-1
clone_size: NA
cdr3_nt: TGCGCCAGCAGCCGGTATAGCGGGGGGCGGGCAGATACGCAGTATTTT
cdr3_aa: CASSRYSGGRADTQYF